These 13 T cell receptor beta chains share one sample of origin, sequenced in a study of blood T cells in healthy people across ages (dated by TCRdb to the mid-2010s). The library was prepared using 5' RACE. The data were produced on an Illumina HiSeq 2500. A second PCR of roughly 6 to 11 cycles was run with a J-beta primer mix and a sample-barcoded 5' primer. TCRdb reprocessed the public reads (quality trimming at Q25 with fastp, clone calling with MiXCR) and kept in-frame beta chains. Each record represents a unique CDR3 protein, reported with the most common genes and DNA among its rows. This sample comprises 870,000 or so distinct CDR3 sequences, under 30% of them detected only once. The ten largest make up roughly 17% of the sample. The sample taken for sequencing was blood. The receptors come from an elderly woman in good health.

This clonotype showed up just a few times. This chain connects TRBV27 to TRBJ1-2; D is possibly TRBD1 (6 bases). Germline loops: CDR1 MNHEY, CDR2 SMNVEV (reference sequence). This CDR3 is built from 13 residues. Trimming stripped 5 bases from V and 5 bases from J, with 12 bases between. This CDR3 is CASSPSQGYGYTF. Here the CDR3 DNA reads TGTGCCAGCAGTCCTTCACAGGGTTATGGCTACACCTTC.

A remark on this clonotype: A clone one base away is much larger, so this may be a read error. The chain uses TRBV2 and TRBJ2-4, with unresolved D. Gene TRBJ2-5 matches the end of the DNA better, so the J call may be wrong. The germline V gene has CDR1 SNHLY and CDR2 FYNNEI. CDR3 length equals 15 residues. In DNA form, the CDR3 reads TGTGCCTGCTCTCCCCTGGGATGGGGTAAAGAGACCCAGTACTTC. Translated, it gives CACSPLGWGKETQYF.

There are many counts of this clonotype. The CDR3 loop is CASSLARGTSGGFTDTQYF. The CDR3 DNA sequence: TGTGCCAGCAGTTTAGCTCGGGGGACTAGCGGGGGCTTCACAGATACGCAGTATTTT. The chain couples TRBV12-3 or TRBV12-4 to TRBJ2-3, with 14 bases identical to TRBD2. Losses at the gene ends were 0 bases for V and 2 bases for J; bases not matched to a gene: 7. The CDR3 is 19 amino acids.

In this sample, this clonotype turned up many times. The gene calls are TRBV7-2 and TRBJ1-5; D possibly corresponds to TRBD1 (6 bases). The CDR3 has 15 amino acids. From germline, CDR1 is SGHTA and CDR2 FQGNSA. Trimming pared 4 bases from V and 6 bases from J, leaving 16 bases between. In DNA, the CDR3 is TGTGCCAGCAGCTCCCAACAGGGCGGGGGTCAGCCCCAGCATTTT. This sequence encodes CASSSQQGGGQPQHF.

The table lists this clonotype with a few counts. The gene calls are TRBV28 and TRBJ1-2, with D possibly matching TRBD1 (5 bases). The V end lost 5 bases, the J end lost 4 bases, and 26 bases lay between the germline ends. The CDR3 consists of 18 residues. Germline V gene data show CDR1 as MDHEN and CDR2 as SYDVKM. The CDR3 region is CASSPPAGLYDRGYGYTF. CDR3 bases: TGTGCCAGCAGTCCCCCGGCAGGGCTTTATGACCGCGGCTATGGCTACACCTTC.

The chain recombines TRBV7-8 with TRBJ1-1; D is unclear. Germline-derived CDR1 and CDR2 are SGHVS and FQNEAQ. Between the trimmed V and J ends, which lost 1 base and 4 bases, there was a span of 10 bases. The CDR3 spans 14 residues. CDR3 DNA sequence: TGTGCCAGCAGCTTAGTTATGGGTAGCACTGAAGCTTTCTTT. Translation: CASSLVMGSTEAFF.

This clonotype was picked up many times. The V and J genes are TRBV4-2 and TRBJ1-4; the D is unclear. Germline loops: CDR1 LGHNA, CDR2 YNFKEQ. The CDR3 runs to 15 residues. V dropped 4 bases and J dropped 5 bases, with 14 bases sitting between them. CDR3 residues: CASSRSSGSNEKLFF. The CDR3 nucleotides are TGTGCCAGCAGCCGGTCGAGTGGGTCGAATGAAAAACTGTTTTTT.

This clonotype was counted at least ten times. The CDR3: CASSVWGSGDTQYF. The CDR3, as DNA: TGTGCCAGCAGCGTGTGGGGGTCGGGAGATACGCAGTATTTT. The genes are TRBV9 and TRBJ2-3, with D perhaps assigned TRBD1 or TRBD2 (5 bases each). Looked up from germline, CDR1 is SGDLS and CDR2 is YYNGEE. Trimming pared 2 bases from V and 5 bases from J, leaving 12 bases between. This CDR3 has 14 amino acids.

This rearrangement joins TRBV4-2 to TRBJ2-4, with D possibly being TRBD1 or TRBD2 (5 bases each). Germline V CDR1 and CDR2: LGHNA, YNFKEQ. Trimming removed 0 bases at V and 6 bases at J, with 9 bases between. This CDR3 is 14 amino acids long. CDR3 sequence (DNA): TGTGCCAGCAGCCAAGAAGGGGACCCAAACATTCAGTACTTC. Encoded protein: CASSQEGDPNIQYF.

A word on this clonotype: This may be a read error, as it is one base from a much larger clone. As DNA, the CDR3 is TGTGCCAGCGGTTACTCAGGAGGGGAACAGCCCCAGCATTTT. Translation gives CASGYSGGEQPQHF. The chain combines TRBV6-2 or TRBV6-3 with TRBJ1-5; possibly TRBD1 for D (5 bases). The CDR3 runs to 14 residues. Germline V gene lookup returns CDR1 MNHEY and CDR2 SVGEGT.

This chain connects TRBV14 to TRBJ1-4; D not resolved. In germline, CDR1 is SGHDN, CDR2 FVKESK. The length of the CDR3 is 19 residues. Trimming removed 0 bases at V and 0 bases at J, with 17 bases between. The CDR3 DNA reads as TGTGCCAGCAGCCAAGACGTGGGGTTGAGCCGAGCAACTAATGAAAAACTGTTTTTT. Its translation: CASSQDVGLSRATNEKLFF. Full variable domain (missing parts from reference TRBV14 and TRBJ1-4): EAGVTQFPSHSVIEKGQTVTLRCDPISGHDNLYWYRRVMGKEIKFLLHFVKESKQDESGMPNNRFLAERTGGTYSTLKVQPAELEDSGVYFCASSQDVGLSRATNEKLFFGSGTQLSVL.

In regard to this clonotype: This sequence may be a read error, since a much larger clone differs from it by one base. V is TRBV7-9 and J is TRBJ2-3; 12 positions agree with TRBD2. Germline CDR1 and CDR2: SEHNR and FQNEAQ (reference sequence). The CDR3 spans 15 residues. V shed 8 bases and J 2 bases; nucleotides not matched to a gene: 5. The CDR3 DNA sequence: TGTGCCAGCGGACTAGCGGGGACTGACACAGATACGCAGTATTTT. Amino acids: CASGLAGTDTDTQYF. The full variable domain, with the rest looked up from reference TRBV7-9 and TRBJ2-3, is DTGVSQNPRHKITKRGQNVTFRCDPISEHNRLYWYRQTLGQGPEFLTYFQNEAQLEKSRLLSDRFSAERPKGSFSTLEIQRTEQGDSAMYLCASGLAGTDTDTQYFGPGTRLTVL.

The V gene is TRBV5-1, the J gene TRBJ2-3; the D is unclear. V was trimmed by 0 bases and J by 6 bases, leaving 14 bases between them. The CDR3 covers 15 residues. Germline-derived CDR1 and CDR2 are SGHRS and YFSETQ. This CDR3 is CASSLATQGGDTQYF. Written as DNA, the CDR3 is TGCGCCAGCAGCTTGGCCACCCAAGGTGGGGATACGCAGTATTTT.